These 20 T cell receptor beta chains came from one sample sequenced in a study of tumor-infiltrating lymphocytes in primary liver carcinoma (dated by TCRdb to between 2016 and 2019). These reads were obtained on an Illumina HiSeq 2500. Starting from approximately 0.5 ug total RNA, TCRbeta-specific cDNA was produced by reverse transcription with a constant-region primer and ProtoScript II reverse transcriptase. Three nested multiplex PCR rounds, following a slightly modified ARM-PCR procedure, were used to build the TCRbeta libraries. Each of the first two PCR rounds ran for 9 to 11 cycles using multiplex TRBV1-TRBV30 forward primers together with a Cbeta reverse primer. In TCRdb, the public reads were trimmed at Q25 with fastp and aligned with MiXCR, with productive beta chains retained. Under each unique CDR3 protein, matching rows form one entry showing the most common genes and DNA. This sample is represented by some 87,000 distinct CDR3 sequences; just over 65% of them were singletons. The ten largest clonotypes hold 27% of the sample.

Without any cell sorting, total RNA and DNA were co-extracted from approximately 20-30 mg of bulk tissue using the AllPrep DNA/RNA mini kit. The specimen was tumor-adjacent normal liver tissue. The receptors here all came from a man aged 40-49 years with primary liver carcinoma and hepatitis B virus infection.

On this clonotype itself: One end of the junction varies from germline; a read error may be responsible. The chain combines TRBV11-2 with TRBJ1-1; tentatively, D is TRBD1 (6 bases). In germline, CDR1 is SGHAT, CDR2 FQNNGV. CDR3 length equals 17 residues. DNA of the CDR3: TGTGCCAGCAGCCCCTACGGACGGGGGGCGAGGTGCACTAAAGCTTTCTTT. Residues: CASSPYGRGARCTKAFF. The full variable domain, completed using reference TRBV11-2 and TRBJ1-1, is EAGVAQSPRYKIIEKRQSVAFWCNPISGHATLYWYQQILGQGPKLLIQFQNNGVVDDSQLPKDRFSAERLKGVDSTLKIQPAKLEDSAVYLCASSPYGRGARCTKAFFGQGTRLTVV.

Of note for this clonotype: An end of the junction does not agree with germline; a read error may underlie this. The chain has TRBV14 and TRBJ1-2, with D tentatively TRBD1 (6 bases). Germline values: CDR1 SGHDN, CDR2 FVKESK. This CDR3 is built from 14 residues. CDR3 nucleotide sequence: TGTGCCAGCACCCAAGGGGGGCACATCTCTGGCTACACCTTC. The encoded protein is CASTQGGHISGYTF.

This clonotype showed up just a few times. The rearrangement joins TRBV28 to TRBJ2-7; D call uncertain. The V and J ends lost 6 bases and 7 bases respectively, with 22 bases between them. This CDR3 has 15 residues. The germline gives CDR1 MDHEN, CDR2 SYDVKM. CDR3 loop: CASSPGYTRGGEQYF. As DNA, the CDR3 is TGTGCCAGCAGCCCTGGTTACACCCGAGGCGGAGAGCAGTACTTC.

Remarks on this clonotype: An end of the junction does not agree with germline; a read error may underlie this. The chain joins TRBV12-3 or TRBV12-4 to TRBJ2-1; 7 bases map to TRBD1. CDR3 length equals 15 residues. The CDR3 DNA follows: TGTGCCAGCAGTTATGGCAGGGGGAACTACAATGGGCAGCTCTTC. Translation: CASSYGRGNYNGQLF.

In this sample, this clonotype turned up many times. The chain has TRBV6-1 and TRBJ2-7; tentatively, D is TRBD2 (5 bases). The V end lost 4 bases, the J end lost 5 bases, and 12 bases lay between the germline ends. Germline CDR1 and CDR2: MNHNS and SASEGT. This CDR3 is 13 amino acids long. The CDR3 DNA is TGTGCCAGCAGTGCCCCGGGAACCCACGAGCAGTACTTC. Encoded protein: CASSAPGTHEQYF.

In this sample, this clonotype turned up once. A much larger clone differs by one base, so this may be a read error. The V gene is TRBV6-2 or TRBV6-3, the J gene TRBJ2-3; TRBD1 matches 8 bases. This CDR3 spans 18 amino acids. Per germline, CDR1 MNHEY and CDR2 SVGEGT. The CDR3 DNA reads TGTACCAGCAGTTACAGGGGGGTTGGAGTTCCTACACTTAATACGCAGTATTTT. Translated: CTSSYRGVGVPTLNTQYF.

About this clonotype: The junction departs from germline at one end; a sequencing error may be responsible. The V and J genes are TRBV6-1 and TRBJ1-4; 7 nucleotides agree with TRBD1. The germline V gene has CDR1 MNHNS and CDR2 SASEGT. The length of the CDR3 is 15 residues. CDR3 nucleotide sequence: TGTGTCAGCAGTGAAACGGGACAGTCTAATGAAAAACTGTTTTTT. This gives the protein CVSSETGQSNEKLFF.

This clonotype was detected only a few times. Relative to the germline gene, one junction end is altered; a read error may explain this. This chain connects TRBV12-3 or TRBV12-4 to TRBJ2-2; TRBD1 agrees at 8 bases. The CDR3 spans 15 residues. In DNA form, the CDR3 reads TGTGTCAGCACCCTGACAGGGGTCTTACTTGGGGAGCTGTTTTTT. Amino acids: CVSTLTGVLLGELFF.

A note on this clonotype: This may arise from a read error, as a much more abundant clone is one base away. The chain uses TRBV5-5 and TRBJ2-3, with D maybe TRBD1 (5 bases). Germline V gives CDR1 SGHKS, CDR2 YYEKEE (reference sequence). V lost 9 bases and J 4 bases, leaving 15 bases between the germline ends. The CDR3 is 13 amino acids. The CDR3 coding sequence is TGTGCCACCAGGGCCTACTCTTCAGATACGCAGTATTTT. This codes for CATRAYSSDTQYF.

This clonotype was detected many times. The genes are TRBV11-2 and TRBJ2-2, with 11 bases matching TRBD2. The CDR3 is 15 amino acids. Germline CDR1 reads SGHAT; CDR2 reads FQNNGV. J lost 7 bases, V lost 3 bases, and 4 bases had no gene match. CDR3 in amino acids: CASSFSGRANGELFF. The CDR3 coding sequence is TGTGCCAGCAGCTTTAGCGGGAGGGCCAACGGGGAGCTGTTTTTT.

Concerning this clonotype itself: One end of the junction is discordant with germline, which a read error may explain. The chain combines TRBV11-1 with TRBJ1-1, with 7 bases aligning to TRBD1. The CDR3 is made up of 14 amino acids. Germline lookup yields CDR1 SGHAT and CDR2 FQDESV (reference sequence). The CDR3 coding sequence is TGTGTCAGCGGCCCGGGACAGAGGAACACTGAAGCTTTCTTT. Protein product: CVSGPGQRNTEAFF.

V is TRBV6-5 and J is TRBJ2-7; TRBD2 is a possible D gene (5 bases). Per germline, CDR1 MNHEY and CDR2 SVGAGI. The CDR3 has 12 residues. V shed 11 bases and J shed 5 bases, with 16 bases lying between them. The CDR3 nucleotides are TGTGCCGGCACAGCGGTTACCCACGAGCAGTACGTC. This encodes CAGTAVTHEQYV.

Note on this clonotype: A much larger clone lies one base from this, so it may be a read error. This rearrangement joins TRBV13 to TRBJ2-1; D perhaps matches TRBD2 (5 bases). V was cut by 3 bases and J by 8 bases, with 17 bases left in between. Germline V gene data show CDR1 as PRHDT and CDR2 as FYEKMQ (reference sequence). This CDR3 region has 15 residues. The CDR3 DNA follows: TGTGCCAGCAGCTTTGCTAGGCTGGCGGGCGATGAGCAGTTCTTC. The encoded protein is CASSFARLAGDEQFF.

The V call is TRBV6-2 or TRBV6-3, the J call TRBJ2-5; possible D gene TRBD1, 6 bases. CDR3 length: 14 amino acids. V lost 7 bases, J lost 11 bases, and 23 bases lay in between. Germline CDR1 and CDR2: MNHEY and SVGEGT. Here the CDR3 DNA reads TGTGCCAGCACCGAACAGGGACCCCAAGAGGCTCAGTACTTC. Translated: CASTEQGPQEAQYF.

This clonotype has a count of ten or more. The V gene is TRBV11-2, the J gene TRBJ2-3, with 12 bases aligning to TRBD2. In germline, CDR1 is SGHAT, CDR2 FQNNGV. This CDR3 comprises 16 residues. V shed 5 bases and J 3 bases; nucleotides not matched to a gene: 6. The CDR3 spells CASSRETSGRTDTQYF. The CDR3 region has the DNA TGTGCCAGCAGCCGAGAGACTAGCGGGAGAACAGATACGCAGTATTTT. The full variable domain, completed using reference TRBV11-2 and TRBJ2-3, is EAGVAQSPRYKIIEKRQSVAFWCNPISGHATLYWYQQILGQGPKLLIQFQNNGVVDDSQLPKDRFSAERLKGVDSTLKIQPAKLEDSAVYLCASSRETSGRTDTQYFGPGTRLTVL.

Concerning this clonotype itself: A single base separates this from a much larger clone, so it may be a read error. The chain is built from TRBV29-1 and TRBJ2-1; D is tentatively TRBD1 or TRBD2 (5 bases each). Germline CDR1 SQVTM, CDR2 ANQGSEA. The length of the CDR3 is 14 residues. The CDR3 spells CSVEGGTSCNEQFF. CDR3 bases: TGCAGCGTTGAAGGGGGGACCTCCTGCAATGAGCAGTTCTTC.

This clonotype ranks as medium-sized. This chain joins TRBV11-1 and TRBJ2-7; a possible D gene is TRBD2 (6 bases). V lost 4 bases and J 7 bases, leaving 11 bases between the germline ends. The CDR3 sequence is 12 residues long. CDR1 and CDR2 (germline): SGHAT, FQDESV (reference sequence). Here the CDR3 DNA reads TGTGCCAGCAGCTCGGAGGGTGAGGAGCAGTACTTC. It encodes CASSSEGEEQYF.

This clonotype was seen repeatedly, ten times or more. The rearrangement uses TRBV29-1 and TRBJ2-3; D might be TRBD1 (5 bases). CDR1 and CDR2 (germline): SQVTM, ANQGSEA. V was pared by 3 bases and J by 2 bases, with 12 bases between. The CDR3 totals 14 residues. In nucleotides, the CDR3 is TGCAGCGTTGATAAGCAGGGATCCACAGATACGCAGTATTTT. As protein: CSVDKQGSTDTQYF.

Notes on this clonotype: The germline gene is not matched at one end of the junction; a read error may be the cause. This sequence joins TRBV5-6 and TRBJ2-1, with D perhaps matching TRBD1 (7 bases). This CDR3 region has 16 residues. The germline V gene encodes CDR1 SGHDT and CDR2 YYEEEE. CDR3 in amino acids: CTSSLEGASSYNEQFF. As DNA, the CDR3 is TGTACCAGCAGTTTGGAGGGGGCGAGCTCCTACAATGAGCAGTTCTTC.

This clonotype was recorded a few times. The rearrangement uses TRBV30 and TRBJ2-5, with 9 nucleotides matching TRBD1. This CDR3 contains 12 residues. J lost 4 bases, V lost 5 bases, and 2 bases had no gene match. Germline V gives CDR1 GTSNPN, CDR2 SVGIG (reference sequence). CDR3 bases: TGTGCCTGGGGACAGGGGACAGAGACCCAGTACTTC. Translated: CAWGQGTETQYF. Full variable domain (missing parts from reference TRBV30 and TRBJ2-5): SQTIHQWPATLVQPVGSPLSLECTVEGTSNPNLYWYRQAAGRGLQLLFYSVGIGQISSEVPQNLSASRPQDRQFILSSKKLLLSDSGFYLCAWGQGTETQYFGPGTRLLVL.